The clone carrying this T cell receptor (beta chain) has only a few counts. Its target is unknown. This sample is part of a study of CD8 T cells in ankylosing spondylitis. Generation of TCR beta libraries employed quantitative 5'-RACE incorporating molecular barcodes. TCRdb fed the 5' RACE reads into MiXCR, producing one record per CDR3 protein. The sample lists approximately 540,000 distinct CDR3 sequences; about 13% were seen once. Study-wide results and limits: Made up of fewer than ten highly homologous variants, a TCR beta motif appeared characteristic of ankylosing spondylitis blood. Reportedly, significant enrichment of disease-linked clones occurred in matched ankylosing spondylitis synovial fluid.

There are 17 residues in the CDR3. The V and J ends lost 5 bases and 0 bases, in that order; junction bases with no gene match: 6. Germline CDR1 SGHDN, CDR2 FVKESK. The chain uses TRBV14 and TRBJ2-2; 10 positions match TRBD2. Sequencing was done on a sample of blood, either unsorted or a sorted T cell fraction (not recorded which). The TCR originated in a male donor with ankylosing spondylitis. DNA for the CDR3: TGTGCCAGCAGCGTATTACTAGCGGGAACGAACACCGGGGAGCTGTTTTTT. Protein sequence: CASSVLLAGTNTGELFF.